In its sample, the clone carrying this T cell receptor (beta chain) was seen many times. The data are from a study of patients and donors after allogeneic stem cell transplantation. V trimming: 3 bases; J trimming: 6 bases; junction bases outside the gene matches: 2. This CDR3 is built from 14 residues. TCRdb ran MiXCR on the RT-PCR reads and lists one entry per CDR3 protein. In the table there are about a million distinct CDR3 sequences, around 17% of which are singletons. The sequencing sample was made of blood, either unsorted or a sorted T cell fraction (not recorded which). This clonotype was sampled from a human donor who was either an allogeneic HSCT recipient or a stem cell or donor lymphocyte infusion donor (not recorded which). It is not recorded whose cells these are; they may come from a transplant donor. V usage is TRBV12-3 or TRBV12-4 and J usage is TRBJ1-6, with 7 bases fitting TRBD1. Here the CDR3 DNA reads TGTGCCAGCAGTTTGGGACAGTTTAATTCACCCCTCCACTTT. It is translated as CASSLGQFNSPLHF.